This entry concerns a single T cell receptor (beta chain). Its antigen is currently unknown. The entry originates in a study of CXCR3-negative and CXCR3-positive naive CD8 T cells. Findings and limits, study-wide: For CXCR3-positive naive cells, TRB CDR3s were more hydrophobic than those of CXCR3-negative naive cells. For memory CD8+ cells diversity was much lower, but both naive subsets had comparably high diversity. Whereas memory cells differed, naive CXCR3-negative and CXCR3-positive cells shared similar TRBV-TRBJ usage. TRB CDR3 properties indicated TCR strength, while surface CD5 was similar across naive subsets.

The method, 5' RACE with UMI labels, was used to prepare the TRB cDNA libraries. TCRdb reprocessed the 5' RACE reads; each CDR3 protein has one entry and no DNA is given. The sample totals 150,000 to 180,000 distinct CDR3 sequences; its top ten clones hold nearly 0.5%. The length of the CDR3 is 16 residues. The germline gives CDR1 LNHNV, CDR2 YYDKDF (reference sequence). Cells classed as naive CD8+ T cells were CD45RO-CCR7+CD27+CD95-. The receptor was derived from a human donor in good health. Some clones in this sample may be carry-over from other donors' samples. The chain uses TRBV15 and TRBJ1-2; the D call of TRBD1 rests on TCRdb alone, since no DNA is present to check it. The source material was naive CXCR3+ CD8+ T cells from blood. Subset meaning: CD45RO-CCR7+CD27+CD95- naive CD8+ T cells expressing CXCR3 (TNR3+). The CDR3 loop reads CATSRTGGASPFGYTF.